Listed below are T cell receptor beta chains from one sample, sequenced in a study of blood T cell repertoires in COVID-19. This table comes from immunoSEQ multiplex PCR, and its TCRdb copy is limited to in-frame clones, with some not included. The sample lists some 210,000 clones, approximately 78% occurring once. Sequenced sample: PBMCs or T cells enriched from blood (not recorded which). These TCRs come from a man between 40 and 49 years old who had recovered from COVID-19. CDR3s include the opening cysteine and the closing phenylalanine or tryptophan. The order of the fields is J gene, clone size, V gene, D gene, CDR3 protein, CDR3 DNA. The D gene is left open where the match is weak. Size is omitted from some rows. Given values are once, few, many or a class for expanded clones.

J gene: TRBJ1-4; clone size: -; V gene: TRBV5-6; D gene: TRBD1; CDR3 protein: CASSYTGGGIRGEKLFF; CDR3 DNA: TGTGCCAGCAGCTACACAGGGGGAGGTATTAGAGGTGAAAAACTGTTTTTT
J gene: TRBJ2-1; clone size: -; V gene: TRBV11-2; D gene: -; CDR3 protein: CASSLAGVEQFF; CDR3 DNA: TGTGCCAGCAGCCTGGCGGGCGTGGAGCAGTTCTTC
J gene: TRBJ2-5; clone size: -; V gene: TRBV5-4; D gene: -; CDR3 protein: CASSLGAGRNQETQYF; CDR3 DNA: TGTGCCAGCAGCTTGGGGGCAGGGAGGAACCAAGAGACCCAGTACTTC
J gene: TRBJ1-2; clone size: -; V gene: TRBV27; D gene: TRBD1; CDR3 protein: CASSPTWTGFGYTF; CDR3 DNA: TGTGCCAGCAGTCCAACCTGGACAGGGTTCGGCTACACCTTC
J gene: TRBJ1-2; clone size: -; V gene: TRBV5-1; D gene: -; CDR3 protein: CASSLSDRSYGYTF; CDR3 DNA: TGCGCCAGCAGCTTGAGTGACAGATCCTATGGCTACACCTTC
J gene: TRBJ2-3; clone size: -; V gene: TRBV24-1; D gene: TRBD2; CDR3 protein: CATSDPGLAGWHTQYF; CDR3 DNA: TGTGCCACCAGTGACCCGGGACTAGCGGGATGGCATACGCAGTATTTT
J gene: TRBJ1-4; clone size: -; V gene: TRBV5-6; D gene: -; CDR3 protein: CASSDEDSNEKLFF; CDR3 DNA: TGTGCCAGCAGCGACGAGGACAGCAATGAAAAACTGTTTTTT
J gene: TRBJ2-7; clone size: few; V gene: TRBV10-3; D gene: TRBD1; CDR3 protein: CAISEPGTGATIAEQYF; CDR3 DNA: TGTGCCATCAGTGAACCCGGGACAGGCGCTACGATTGCGGAGCAGTACTTC
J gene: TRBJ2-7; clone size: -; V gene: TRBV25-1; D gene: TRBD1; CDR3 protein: CASSPGQGLREQYF; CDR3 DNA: TGTGCCAGCAGTCCGGGACAGGGCCTCCGAGAGCAGTACTTC
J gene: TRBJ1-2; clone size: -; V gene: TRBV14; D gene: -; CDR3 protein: CASSKTLQTTF; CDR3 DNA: TGTGCCAGCTCCAAAACCCTACAGACAACCTTC
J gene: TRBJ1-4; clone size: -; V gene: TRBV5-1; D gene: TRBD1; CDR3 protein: CASSLVGQAGEKLFF; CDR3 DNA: TGCGCCAGCAGCTTGGTAGGACAGGCGGGTGAAAAACTGTTTTTT
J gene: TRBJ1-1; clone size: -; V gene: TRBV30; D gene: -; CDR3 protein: CAWSDMNTEAFF; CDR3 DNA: TGTGCCTGGAGCGACATGAACACTGAAGCTTTCTTT
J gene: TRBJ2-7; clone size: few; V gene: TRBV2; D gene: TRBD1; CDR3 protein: CASSEIGTGVNF; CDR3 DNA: TGTGCCAGCAGTGAAATAGGGACAGGGGTGAACTTC
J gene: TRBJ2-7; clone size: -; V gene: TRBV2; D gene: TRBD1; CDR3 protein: CASRETGAYEQYF; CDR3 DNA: TGTGCCAGCAGAGAAACAGGGGCCTACGAGCAGTACTTC
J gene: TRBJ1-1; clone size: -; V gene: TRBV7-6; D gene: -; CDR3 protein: CASSLAVANTEAFF; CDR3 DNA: TGTGCCAGCAGCTTAGCGGTGGCGAACACTGAAGCTTTCTTT
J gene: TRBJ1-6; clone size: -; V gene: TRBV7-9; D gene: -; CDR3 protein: CASSTDRSPLHF; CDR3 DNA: TGTGCCAGCAGCACCGACAGGTCACCCCTCCACTTT
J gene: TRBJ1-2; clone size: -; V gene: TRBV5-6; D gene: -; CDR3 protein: CASSLGGQRHYGYTF; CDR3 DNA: TGTGCCAGCAGCCTGGGTGGACAGAGGCACTATGGCTACACCTTC
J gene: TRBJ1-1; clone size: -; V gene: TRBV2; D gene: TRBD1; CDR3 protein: CASSVQDRVGSEAFF; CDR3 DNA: TGTGCCAGCAGTGTTCAGGACAGGGTAGGTTCTGAAGCTTTCTTT
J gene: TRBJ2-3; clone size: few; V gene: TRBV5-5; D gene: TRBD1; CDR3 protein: CASSFWTGSTDTQYF; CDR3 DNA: TGTGCCAGCAGCTTCTGGACAGGGTCCACAGATACGCAGTATTTT
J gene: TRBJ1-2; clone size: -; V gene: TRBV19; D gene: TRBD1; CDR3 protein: CASSIDAWKQGFGYTF; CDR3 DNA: TGTGCCAGTAGTATAGATGCGTGGAAACAGGGGTTCGGCTACACCTTC
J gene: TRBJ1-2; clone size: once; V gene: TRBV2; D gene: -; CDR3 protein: CASSAESNYGYTF; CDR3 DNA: TGTGCCAGCAGTGCTGAGAGTAACTATGGCTACACCTTC
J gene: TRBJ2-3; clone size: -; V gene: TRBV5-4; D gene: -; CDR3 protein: CASSFSGVPDTQYF; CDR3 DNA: TGTGCCAGCAGCTTCTCGGGGGTCCCAGATACGCAGTATTTT